Below are 8 T cell receptor beta chains sequenced from a single sample in a study of graft-versus-host responses after intestinal transplantation. No cognate antigen is known for these TCRs. The table came from immunoSEQ multiplex PCR; TCRdb's copy has only in-frame clones and leaves some out. The sample has about 99,000 clones; 92% are singletons. The source material was unstimulated CD8+ T cells sorted from spleen or lymph node cells, sampled before transplant. These receptors originate from a human donor who was the organ donor for an intestinal transplant.

This clone was seen once. V usage is TRBV6-5 and J usage is TRBJ2-3, with D tentatively TRBD1 (5 bases). CDR3 length equals 14 residues. Between the trimmed V and J ends, which lost 0 bases and 6 bases, there was a span of 10 bases. The germline gives CDR1 MNHEY, CDR2 SVGAGI. The CDR3 DNA reads as TGTGCCAGCAGTTACTCACCAGGGCGGGATACGCAGTATTTT. Translating it yields CASSYSPGRDTQYF.

V gene TRBV5-4 combines with J gene TRBJ1-2, with a possible D match to TRBD1 (6 bases). CDR1 and CDR2 (germline): SGHNT, YYREEE (reference sequence). This CDR3 region has 17 residues. Trimming pared 2 bases from V and 1 base from J, leaving 18 bases between. The CDR3 is CASSFGGARTINYGYTF. CDR3 DNA: TGTGCCAGCAGCTTCGGGGGGGCGCGAACAATTAACTATGGCTACACCTTC. The variable domain in full, completed from reference TRBV5-4 and TRBJ1-2, reads ETGVTQSPTHLIKTRGQQVTLRCSSQSGHNTVSWYQQALGQGPQFIFQYYREEENGRGNFPPRFSGLQFPNYSSELNVNALELDDSALYLCASSFGGARTINYGYTFGSGTRLTVV.

V gene TRBV7-6 combines with J gene TRBJ2-7, with D possibly TRBD1 on 8 matching bases. V was cut by 1 base and J by 4 bases, with 11 bases left in between. Germline V CDR1 and CDR2: SGHVS, FNYEAQ. This CDR3 has 14 residues. In DNA form, the CDR3 reads TGTGCCAGCAGCTTAGTACAGGGGGGGTACGAGCAGTACTTC. Translation: CASSLVQGGYEQYF.

This chain links TRBV11-2 with TRBJ2-2; D gene ambiguous. The germline CDR1 and CDR2 sequences are SGHAT and FQNNGV. This CDR3 is built from 12 residues. Trimming removed 0 bases from V and 10 bases from J, with 6 bases in between. CDR3 in amino acids: CASSLDSQELFF. Written as DNA, the CDR3 is TGTGCCAGCAGCTTAGATTCCCAGGAGCTGTTTTTT.

The genes are TRBV4-1 and TRBJ2-7; D may be TRBD2 (5 bases). V gave up 1 base and J gave up 3 bases, with 10 bases separating them. Germline values: CDR1 MGHRA, CDR2 YSYEKL. The CDR3 spans 14 residues. The CDR3 region is CASSQGVGSYEQYF. CDR3 in DNA: TGCGCCAGCAGCCAAGGAGTGGGGAGCTACGAGCAGTACTTC.

This clone has just one count. This chain links TRBV5-1 with TRBJ2-5; tentative D call: TRBD1 (6 bases). The germline CDR1 and CDR2 sequences are SGHRS and YFSETQ. The CDR3 is made up of 14 amino acids. Trimming cost V 5 bases and J 2 bases, with 13 bases left between them. CDR3: CASRFRTEQETQYF. CDR3 sequence (DNA): TGCGCCAGCAGATTTAGGACAGAACAAGAGACCCAGTACTTC.

This chain uses TRBV19 with TRBJ1-4, with D hard to call. Per the germline V gene, CDR1 is LNHDA and CDR2 is SQIVND (reference sequence). Between the trimmed V and J ends, which lost 4 bases and 2 bases, there was a span of 17 bases. The CDR3 has 17 residues. The CDR3 DNA sequence: TGTGCCAGTAGTACCTATCCTCCGTGGGCTACTAATGAAAAACTGTTTTTT. Translating it yields CASSTYPPWATNEKLFF.

This chain links TRBV6-5 with TRBJ2-7; 8 bases match TRBD1. This CDR3 has 13 amino acids. In germline, CDR1 is MNHEY, CDR2 SVGAGI. Losses at the gene ends were 2 bases for V and 3 bases for J; bases not matched to a gene: 0. In DNA form, the CDR3 reads TGTGCCAGCAGTTACGGGACAGGCTACGAGCAGTACTTC. Its translation is CASSYGTGYEQYF.